This TCR beta chain was captured in a study of identical twins. TCRdb re-called the 5' RACE reads with MiXCR, one entry per CDR3 protein. The sample comprises some 710,000 distinct CDR3 sequences, 6.1% of which are singletons, and around 1.7% rests with the top ten. The V gene's germline CDR1 is SQVTM and CDR2 ANQGSEA. The CDR3 runs 14 residues. Trimming removed 1 base from V and 0 bases from J, with 9 bases in between. This clonotype was observed many times. The chain joins TRBV29-1 to TRBJ1-2; D unresolved. This TCR was sampled from a man aged 18 to 35 in good health. The sample consisted of naive T cells sorted from blood. CDR3 protein: CSVEGELANYGYTF. The CDR3, as DNA: TGCAGCGTTGAAGGCGAATTAGCTAACTATGGCTACACCTTC. Combining the CDR3 with reference TRBV29-1 and TRBJ1-2 gives the whole variable domain SAVISQKPSRDICQRGTSLTIQCQVDSQVTMMFWYRQQPGQSLTLIATANQGSEATYESGFVIDKFPISRPNLTFSTLTVSNMSPEDSSIYLCSVEGELANYGYTFGSGTRLTVV.